This T cell receptor beta chain was captured in a study of T cell clonality in common variable immunodeficiency. Study-level findings and limits: CVID patient heterogeneity limited repertoire-clinical complication correlations. Reportedly, TCR beta sequences from common variable immunodeficiency showed fewer deletions and N-nucleotide insertions.

Profiled with immunoSEQ multiplex PCR; TCRdb holds only in-frame clones, not every one. The table lists tens of thousands of clones, with no singletons. This clone has a count of ten or more. Antigen: not known. Sequenced material: peripheral blood mononuclear cells. The TCR was taken from a person between 18 and 75 years old in good health.

CDR3 DNA (partial): TGTGCCAGCAGCGAATATACCTACTCCTACAATGAG. Encoded protein: CASSEYTYSYNE. The complete CDR3 protein is CASSEYTYSYNEQFF. This chain joins TRBV7-8 and TRBJ2-1, with unresolved D. The read gets to within 3 residues of the CDR3 end, and the germline J gene fills in the rest. The CDR3 has 15 amino acids. The germline V and J ends were trimmed by 5 bases and 0 bases, with 11 bases remaining between them. Germline V CDR1 and CDR2: SGHVS, FQNEAQ.